A selection of T cell receptor beta chains follows, all from one sample in a study of T-cell memory formation after mild COVID-19. TCRdb re-called the 5' RACE reads with MiXCR, one entry per CDR3 protein. The sample shows fewer than 200,000 distinct CDR3 sequences, about 22% of them seen only once. The source material was PBMCs or a T cell subset sorted from them (not recorded which). These receptors all stem from an adult woman who had mild COVID-19 (a few samples of this study predate the infection). Cell type and time point are not known. The CDR3 runs from the conserved cysteine through the conserved F or W. The D gene is left open where the match is weak. A clone size is listed for some rows: how often the clone was seen (once, few, many), or a class if it is expanded.

CSAGTGANVLTF TGCAGCGCAGGGACTGGGGCCAACGTCCTGACTTTC TRBJ2-6 few . TRBV29-1
CSARDAGFNEQFF TGCAGTGCTAGAGACGCCGGGTTCAATGAGCAGTTCTTC TRBJ2-1 . . TRBV20-1
CASSPPDRGFYNEQFF TGTGCCAGCTCACCACCGGACAGGGGTTTCTACAATGAGCAGTTCTTC TRBJ2-1 . TRBD1 TRBV18
CATSDPRTGGTDTQYF TGTGCCACCAGTGATCCGCGGACAGGGGGCACAGATACGCAGTATTTT TRBJ2-3 . TRBD1 TRBV24-1
CSVFEVIQGQGVPPSTDTQYF TGCAGCGTTTTCGAAGTGATCCAGGGACAGGGGGTTCCTCCTAGCACAGATACGCAGTATTTT TRBJ2-3 few TRBD1 TRBV29-1
CASSQDTGSNTEAFF TGCGCCAGCAGCCAAGATACAGGCAGCAACACTGAAGCTTTCTTT TRBJ1-1 few . TRBV4-1
CASSLNPGGEFF TGTGCCAGCAGCCTCAACCCCGGGGGGGAGTTCTTC TRBJ2-1 . TRBD2 TRBV7-2
CASSELGDANYGYTF TGTGCCAGCAGTGAATTAGGGGACGCTAACTATGGCTACACCTTC TRBJ1-2 . . TRBV25-1
CASGTRGQETQYF TGTGCTAGTGGCACAAGGGGGCAAGAGACCCAGTACTTC TRBJ2-5 . . TRBV12-5
CASSFPSGRWTGELFF TGTGCCAGCAGCTTCCCTAGCGGGAGATGGACCGGGGAGCTGTTTTTT TRBJ2-2 . TRBD2 TRBV11-2
CATSVGWGTDTQYF TGTGCCACCAGTGTGGGTTGGGGGACAGATACGCAGTATTTT TRBJ2-3 . . TRBV24-1